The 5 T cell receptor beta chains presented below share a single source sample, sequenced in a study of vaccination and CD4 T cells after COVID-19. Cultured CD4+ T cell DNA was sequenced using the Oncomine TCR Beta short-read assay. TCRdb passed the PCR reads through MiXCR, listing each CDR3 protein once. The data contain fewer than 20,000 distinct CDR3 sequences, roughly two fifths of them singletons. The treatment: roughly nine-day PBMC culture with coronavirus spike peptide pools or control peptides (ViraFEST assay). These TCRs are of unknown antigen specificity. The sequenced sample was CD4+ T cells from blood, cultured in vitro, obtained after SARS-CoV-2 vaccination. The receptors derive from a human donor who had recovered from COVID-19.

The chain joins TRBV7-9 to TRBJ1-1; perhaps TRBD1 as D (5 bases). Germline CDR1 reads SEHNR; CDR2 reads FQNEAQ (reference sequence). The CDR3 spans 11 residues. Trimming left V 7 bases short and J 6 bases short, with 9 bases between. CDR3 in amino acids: CASIGGAEAFF. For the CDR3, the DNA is TGTGCCAGCATTGGGGGAGCTGAAGCTTTCTTT.

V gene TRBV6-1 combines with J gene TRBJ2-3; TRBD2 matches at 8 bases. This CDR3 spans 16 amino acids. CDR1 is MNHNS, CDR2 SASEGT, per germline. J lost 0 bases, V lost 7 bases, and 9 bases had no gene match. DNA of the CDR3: TGTGCCAGCATCCAGGCAGCGGGAGCAAGCACAGATACGCAGTATTTT. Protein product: CASIQAAGASTDTQYF.

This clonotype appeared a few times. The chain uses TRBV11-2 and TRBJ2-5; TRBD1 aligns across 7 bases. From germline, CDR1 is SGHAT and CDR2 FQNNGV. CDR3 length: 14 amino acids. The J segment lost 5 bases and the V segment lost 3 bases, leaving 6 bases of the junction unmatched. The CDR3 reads CASSFQGQRETQYF. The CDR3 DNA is TGTGCCAGCAGCTTCCAGGGACAGCGGGAGACCCAGTACTTC.

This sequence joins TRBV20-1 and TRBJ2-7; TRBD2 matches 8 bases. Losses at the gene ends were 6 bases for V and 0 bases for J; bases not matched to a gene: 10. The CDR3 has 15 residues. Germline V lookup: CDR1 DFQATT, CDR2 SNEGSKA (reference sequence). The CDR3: CSALASGLSSYEQYF. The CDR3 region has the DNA TGCAGTGCCCTGGCTAGCGGGTTAAGCTCCTACGAGCAGTACTTC.

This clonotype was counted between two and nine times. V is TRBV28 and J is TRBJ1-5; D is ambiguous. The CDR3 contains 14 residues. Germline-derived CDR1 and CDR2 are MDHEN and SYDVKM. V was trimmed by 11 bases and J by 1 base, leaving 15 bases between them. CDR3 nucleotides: TGTGCCTGCCAGCAGTTTGGCAGCAATCAGCCCCAGCATTTT. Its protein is CACQQFGSNQPQHF.